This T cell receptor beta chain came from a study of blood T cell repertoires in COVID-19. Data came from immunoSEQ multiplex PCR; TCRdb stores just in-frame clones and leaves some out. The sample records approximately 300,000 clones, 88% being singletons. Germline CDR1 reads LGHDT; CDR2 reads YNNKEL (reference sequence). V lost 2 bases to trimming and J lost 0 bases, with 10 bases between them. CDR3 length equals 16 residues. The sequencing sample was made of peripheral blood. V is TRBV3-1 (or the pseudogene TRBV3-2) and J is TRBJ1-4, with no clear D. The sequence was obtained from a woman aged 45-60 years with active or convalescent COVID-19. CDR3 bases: TGTGCCAGCAGCCAAACCCCGGGAGCAACTAATGAAAAACTGTTTTTT. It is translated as CASSQTPGATNEKLFF.